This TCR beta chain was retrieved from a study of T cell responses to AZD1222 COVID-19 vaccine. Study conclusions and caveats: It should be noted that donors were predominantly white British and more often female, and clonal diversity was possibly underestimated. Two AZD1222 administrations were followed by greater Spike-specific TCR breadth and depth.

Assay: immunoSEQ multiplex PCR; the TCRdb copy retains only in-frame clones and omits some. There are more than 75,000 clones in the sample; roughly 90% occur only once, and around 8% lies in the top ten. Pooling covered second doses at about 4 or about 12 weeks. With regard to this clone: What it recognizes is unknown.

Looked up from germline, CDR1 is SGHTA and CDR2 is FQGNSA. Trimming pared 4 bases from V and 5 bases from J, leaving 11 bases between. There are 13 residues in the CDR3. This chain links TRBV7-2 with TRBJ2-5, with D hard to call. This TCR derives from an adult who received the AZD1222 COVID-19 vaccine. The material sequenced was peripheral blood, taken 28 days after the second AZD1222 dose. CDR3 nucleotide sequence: TGTGCCAGCAGCTCAATGGGTCGTGAGACCCAGTACTTC. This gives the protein CASSSMGRETQYF.